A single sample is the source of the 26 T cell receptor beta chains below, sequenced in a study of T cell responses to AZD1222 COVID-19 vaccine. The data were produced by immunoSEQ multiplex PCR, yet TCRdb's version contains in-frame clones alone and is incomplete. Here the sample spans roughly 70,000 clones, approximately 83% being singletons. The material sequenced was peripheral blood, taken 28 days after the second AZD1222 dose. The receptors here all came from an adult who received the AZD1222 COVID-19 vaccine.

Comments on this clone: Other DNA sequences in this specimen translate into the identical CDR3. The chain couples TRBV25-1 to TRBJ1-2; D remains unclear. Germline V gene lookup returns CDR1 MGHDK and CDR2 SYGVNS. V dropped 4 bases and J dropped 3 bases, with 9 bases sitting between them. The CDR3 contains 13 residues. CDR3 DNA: TGTGCCAGCAGTGGTGGTCTCTACTATGGCTACACCTTC. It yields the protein CASSGGLYYGYTF.

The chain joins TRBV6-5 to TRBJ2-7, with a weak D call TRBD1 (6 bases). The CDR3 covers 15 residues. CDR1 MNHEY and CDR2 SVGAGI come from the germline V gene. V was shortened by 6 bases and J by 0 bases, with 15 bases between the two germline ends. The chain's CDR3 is CASRYRQASSYEQYF. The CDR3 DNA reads TGTGCCAGCAGGTATCGACAGGCCAGCTCCTACGAGCAGTACTTC.

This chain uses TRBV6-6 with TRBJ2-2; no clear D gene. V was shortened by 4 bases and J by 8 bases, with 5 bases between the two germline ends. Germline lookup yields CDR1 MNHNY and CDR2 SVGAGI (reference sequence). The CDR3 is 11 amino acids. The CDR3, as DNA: TGTGCCAGCAGTTCTGAGGGGGAGCTGTTTTTT. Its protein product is CASSSEGELFF.

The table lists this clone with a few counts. The CDR3 DNA reads as TGTGCCAGTAGACCGGGGACGGATGGAAACACCATATATTTT. As protein: CASRPGTDGNTIYF. The genes are TRBV19 and TRBJ1-3; a possible D gene is TRBD1 (5 bases). CDR3 length: 14 residues. Deletions cut 6 bases from V and 3 bases from J, with 12 bases between. Germline CDR1 and CDR2: LNHDA and SQIVND (reference sequence).

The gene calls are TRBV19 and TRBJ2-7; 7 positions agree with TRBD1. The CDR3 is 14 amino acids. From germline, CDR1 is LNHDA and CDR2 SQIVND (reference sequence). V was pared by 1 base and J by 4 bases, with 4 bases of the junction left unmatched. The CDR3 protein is CASSIGLQGYEQYF. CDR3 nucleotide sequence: TGTGCCAGTAGTATAGGTCTACAGGGGTACGAGCAGTACTTC.

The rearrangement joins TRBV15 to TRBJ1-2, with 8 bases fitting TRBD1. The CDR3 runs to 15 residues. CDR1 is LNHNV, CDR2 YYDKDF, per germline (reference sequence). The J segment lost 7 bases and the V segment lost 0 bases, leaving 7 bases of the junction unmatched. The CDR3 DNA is TGTGCCACCAGCAGAGAGAAAGGGACAGGAGTTGGCTACACCTTC. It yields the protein CATSREKGTGVGYTF. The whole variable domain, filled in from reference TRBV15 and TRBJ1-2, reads DAMVIQNPRYQVTQFGKPVTLSCSQTLNHNVMYWYQQKSSQAPKLLFHYYDKDFNNEADTPDNFQSRRPNTSFCFLDIRSPGLGDTAMYLCATSREKGTGVGYTFGSGTRLTVV.

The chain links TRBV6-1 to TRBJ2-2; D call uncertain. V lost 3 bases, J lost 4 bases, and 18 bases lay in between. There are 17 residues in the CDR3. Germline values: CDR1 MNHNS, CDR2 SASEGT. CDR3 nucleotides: TGTGCCAGCAGTGACCGCATTAGGGTACGAGGCACCGGGGAGCTGTTTTTT. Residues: CASSDRIRVRGTGELFF.

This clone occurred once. The DNA of the CDR3 is TGTGCCAGCAGCCAATGGGACGGAGGGAGGGAGCAGTACTTC. Translation: CASSQWDGGREQYF. J is TRBJ2-7 and V is TRBV7-8, with TRBD2 as a possible D gene (6 bases). V dropped 5 bases and J dropped 7 bases, with 18 bases sitting between them. CDR1 and CDR2 from the germline V gene are SGHVS and FQNEAQ. The CDR3 is 14 residues long.

CDR3 in amino acids: CASSQSFDSPASINYEQYF. CDR3 nucleotide sequence: TGTGCCAGCAGCCAATCGTTTGACAGTCCTGCCTCAATCAATTACGAGCAGTACTTC. The chain combines TRBV4-2 with TRBJ2-7; maybe TRBD1 (5 bases). Trimming took off 2 bases at V and 4 bases at J, with 27 bases between the two ends. This CDR3 is built from 19 residues. Per germline, CDR1 LGHNA and CDR2 YNFKEQ.

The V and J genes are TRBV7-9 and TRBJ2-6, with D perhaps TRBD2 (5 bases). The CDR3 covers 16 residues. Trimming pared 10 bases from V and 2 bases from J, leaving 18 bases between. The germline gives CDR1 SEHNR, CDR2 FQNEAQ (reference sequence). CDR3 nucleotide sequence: TGTGCCATCCCCCCCGCCGGGGTCCCTGGGGCCAACGTCCTGACTTTC. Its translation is CAIPPAGVPGANVLTF.

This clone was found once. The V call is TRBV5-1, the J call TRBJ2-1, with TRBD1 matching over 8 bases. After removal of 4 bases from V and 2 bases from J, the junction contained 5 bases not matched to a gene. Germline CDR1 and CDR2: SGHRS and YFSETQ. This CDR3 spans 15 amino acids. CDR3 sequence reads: CASSPGTGTYNEQFF. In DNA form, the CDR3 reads TGCGCCAGCAGCCCCGGGACAGGAACCTACAATGAGCAGTTCTTC. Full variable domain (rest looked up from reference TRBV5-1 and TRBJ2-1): KAGVTQTPRYLIKTRGQQVTLSCSPISGHRSVSWYQQTPGQGLQFLFEYFSETQRNKGNFPGRFSGRQFSNSRSEMNVSTLELGDSALYLCASSPGTGTYNEQFFGPGTRLTVL.

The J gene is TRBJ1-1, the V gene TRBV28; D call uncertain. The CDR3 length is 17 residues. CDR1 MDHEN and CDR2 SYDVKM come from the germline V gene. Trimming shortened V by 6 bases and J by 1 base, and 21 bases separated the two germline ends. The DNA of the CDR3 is TGTGCCAGCAGCTCGTCTAGGGCTGGGTTGCGGAACACTGAAGCTTTCTTT. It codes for CASSSSRAGLRNTEAFF.

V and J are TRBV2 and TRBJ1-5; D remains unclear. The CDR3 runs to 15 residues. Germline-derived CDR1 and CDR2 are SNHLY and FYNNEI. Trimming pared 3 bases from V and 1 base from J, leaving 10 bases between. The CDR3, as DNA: TGTGCCAGCAGTGAGCAGAGGGTGAGCAATCAGCCCCAGCATTTT. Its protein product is CASSEQRVSNQPQHF.

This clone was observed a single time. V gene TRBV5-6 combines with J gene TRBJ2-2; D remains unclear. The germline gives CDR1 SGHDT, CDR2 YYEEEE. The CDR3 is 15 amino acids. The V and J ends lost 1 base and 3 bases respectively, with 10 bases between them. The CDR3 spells CASSLRRSYTGELFF. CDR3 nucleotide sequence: TGTGCCAGCAGCTTGCGTCGGTCCTACACCGGGGAGCTGTTTTTT.

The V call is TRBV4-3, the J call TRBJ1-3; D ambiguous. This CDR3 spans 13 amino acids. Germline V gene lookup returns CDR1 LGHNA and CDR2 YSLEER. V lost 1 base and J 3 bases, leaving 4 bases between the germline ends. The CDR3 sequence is CASSQVLGNTIYF. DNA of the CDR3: TGCGCCAGCAGCCAAGTTCTTGGAAACACCATATATTTT.

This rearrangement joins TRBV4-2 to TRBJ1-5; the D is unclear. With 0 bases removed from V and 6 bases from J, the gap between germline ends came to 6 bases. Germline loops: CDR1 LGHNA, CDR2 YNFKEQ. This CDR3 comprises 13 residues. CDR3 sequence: CASSQDLSQPQHF. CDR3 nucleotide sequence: TGTGCCAGCAGCCAAGATCTTAGTCAGCCCCAGCATTTT.

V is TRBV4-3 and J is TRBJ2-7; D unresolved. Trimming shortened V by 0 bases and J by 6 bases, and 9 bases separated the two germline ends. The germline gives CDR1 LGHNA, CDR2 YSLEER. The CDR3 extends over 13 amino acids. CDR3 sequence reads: CASSQDTSLEQYF. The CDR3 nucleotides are TGCGCCAGCAGCCAAGATACGAGTCTCGAGCAGTACTTC.

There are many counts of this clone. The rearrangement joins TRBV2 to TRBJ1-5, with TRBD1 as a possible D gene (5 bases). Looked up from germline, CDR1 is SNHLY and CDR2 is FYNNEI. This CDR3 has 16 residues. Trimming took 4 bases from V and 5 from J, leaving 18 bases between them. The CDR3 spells CASSADLQVYYQPQHF. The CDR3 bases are TGTGCCAGCAGTGCGGACCTACAGGTCTATTATCAGCCCCAGCATTTT.

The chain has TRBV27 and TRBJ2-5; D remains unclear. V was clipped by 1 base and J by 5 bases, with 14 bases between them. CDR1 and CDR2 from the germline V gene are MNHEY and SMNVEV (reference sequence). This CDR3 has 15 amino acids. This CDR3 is CASSLFADVRETQYF. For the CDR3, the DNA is TGTGCCAGCAGTTTATTTGCAGACGTTAGGGAGACCCAGTACTTC.

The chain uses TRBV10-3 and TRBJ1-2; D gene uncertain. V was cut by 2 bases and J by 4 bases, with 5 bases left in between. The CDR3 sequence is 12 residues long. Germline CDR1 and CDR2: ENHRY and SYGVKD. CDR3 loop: CAISERSYGYTF. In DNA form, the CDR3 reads TGTGCCATCAGTGAGAGATCCTATGGCTACACCTTC.

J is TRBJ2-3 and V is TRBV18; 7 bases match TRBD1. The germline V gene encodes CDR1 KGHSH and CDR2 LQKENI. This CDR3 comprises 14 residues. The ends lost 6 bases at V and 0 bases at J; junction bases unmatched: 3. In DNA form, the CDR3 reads TGTGCCAGCTCTCGGACAGGTAGCACAGATACGCAGTATTTT. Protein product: CASSRTGSTDTQYF.

The CDR3 DNA reads as TGTGCCAGCAGTTACTCAGACAGCCGTGGGACACCCCTCCACTTT. This translates into CASSYSDSRGTPLHF. The chain couples TRBV6-5 to TRBJ1-6; a possible D gene is TRBD1 (5 bases). CDR3 length: 15 residues. The germline V and J ends were trimmed by 0 bases and 11 bases, with 14 bases remaining between them. Germline lookup yields CDR1 MNHEY and CDR2 SVGAGI.

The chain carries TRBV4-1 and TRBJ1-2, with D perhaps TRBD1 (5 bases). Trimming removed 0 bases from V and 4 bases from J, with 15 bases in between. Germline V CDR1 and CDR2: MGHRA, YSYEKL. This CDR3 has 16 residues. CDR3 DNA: TGCGCCAGCAGCCAAGATCCCTGGAACAGGCTCTATGGCTACACCTTC. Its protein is CASSQDPWNRLYGYTF.

The DNA for the CDR3 is TGTGCCAGCAGCTTGACAAATTCACCCCTCCACTTT. It translates to CASSLTNSPLHF. This chain uses TRBV7-9 with TRBJ1-6; D gene unclear. CDR3 length: 12 amino acids. CDR1 is SEHNR and CDR2 is FQNEAQ in the germline V gene (reference sequence). The germline V and J ends were trimmed by 3 bases and 7 bases, with 4 bases remaining between them.

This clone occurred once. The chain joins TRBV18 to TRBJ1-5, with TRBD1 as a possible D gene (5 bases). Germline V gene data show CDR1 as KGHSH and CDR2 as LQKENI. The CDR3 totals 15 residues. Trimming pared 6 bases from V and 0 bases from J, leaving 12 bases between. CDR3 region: CASSPGTTSNQPQHF. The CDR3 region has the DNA TGTGCCAGCTCCCCAGGGACCACTAGCAATCAGCCCCAGCATTTT.

In DNA, the CDR3 is TGTGCCAGTAGTCGGGGTGGTGGAGCTAACTATGGCTACACCTTC. This translates into CASSRGGGANYGYTF. The rearrangement links TRBV19 to TRBJ1-2; D gene ambiguous. The CDR3 sequence is 15 residues long. V was clipped by 5 bases and J by 0 bases, with 13 bases between them. CDR1 is LNHDA and CDR2 is SQIVND in the germline V gene (reference sequence). Drawing the rest from reference TRBV19 and TRBJ1-2, the complete variable domain is DGGITQSPKYLFRKEGQNVTLSCEQNLNHDAMYWYRQDPGQGLRLIYYSQIVNDFQKGDIAEGYSVSREKKESFPLTVTSAQKNPTAFYLCASSRGGGANYGYTFGSGTRLTVV.